The clone carrying this T cell receptor beta chain was seen more than once but under ten times. During its preparation, the TCRbeta library received unique molecular identifiers. TCRdb redid the calling of the PCR reads with MiXCR, one entry per CDR3 protein. The sample records some 260,000 distinct CDR3 sequences, about 24% being singletons. The data stem from a study of T-cell reconstitution after alpha-beta-depleted transplantation in children. V lost 8 bases, J lost 6 bases, and 11 bases lay in between. The CDR3 totals 12 residues. The starting material was PBMCs, mostly from graft donor cells, obtained 360 days after TCRalphabeta/CD19-depleted stem cell transplant. The gene calls are TRBV23-1 and TRBJ2-4, with D possibly TRBD1 on 6 matching bases. TRBV23-1 is flagged as an ORF with uncertain function. The TCR originated in a female patient aged 2-15 years who had a stem cell transplant for congenital amegakaryocytic thrombocytopenia, so the T cells may come from the graft donor. The CDR3 loop is CASDTRGNIQYF. The CDR3 coding sequence is TGCGCCAGCGATACCAGGGGAAACATTCAGTACTTC.